A selection of T cell receptor beta chains follows, all from one sample in a study of blood T cell repertoires in COVID-19. Produced via immunoSEQ multiplex PCR; TCRdb's table is partial and in-frame only. The sample lists roughly 310,000 clones; under 90% were seen once. The specimen was peripheral blood. The origin of the receptors is a woman in her 30s with COVID-19, enrolled during active disease. The conserved cysteine and the conserved F or W are not part of the CDR3 here. A D gene is named only where the DNA matches it firmly.

len,v_gene,j_gene,d_gene,CDR3aa
9,TRBV11-2,TRBJ2-1,.,ASSPLHEQF
13,TRBV29-1,TRBJ2-1,TRBD2,SPGGGNPPYDEQF
14,TRBV18,TRBJ2-3,TRBD1,ASSPLSGGFTDTQY
12,TRBV5-4,TRBJ2-7,TRBD1,ASSSSRQGYEQY
12,TRBV25-1,TRBJ1-2,.,ASSEYSPVYGYT
13,TRBV28,TRBJ1-2,.,ASSYPMAYGKGYT
11,TRBV6-6,TRBJ2-6,.,ATAGAGANVLT
14,TRBV2,TRBJ1-5,TRBD1,ASSTTGGRDNQPQH
12,TRBV5-1,TRBJ2-3,.,ASSLASGTDTQY
16,TRBV4-1,TRBJ2-1,TRBD2,ASSQEPLAGGAYNEQF
10,TRBV10-3,TRBJ2-1,TRBD2,AISASGEEQF
14,TRBV6-5,TRBJ2-1,.,ASSYSRLATNNEQF
11,TRBV2,TRBJ1-3,.,ASSESERNTIY